The 27 T cell receptor beta chains below come from one sample, sequenced in a study of blood T cell repertoires in COVID-19. TCRdb keeps only in-frame clones here, not all; method: immunoSEQ multiplex PCR. The sample carries over 200,000 clones, around 86% recorded once. The sample consisted of peripheral blood. These receptors all come from a woman aged 30 to 39 who had recovered from COVID-19.

The chain employs TRBV29-1 and TRBJ2-3, with TRBD1 matching 9 bases. CDR1 and CDR2 from the germline V gene are SQVTM and ANQGSEA. This CDR3 comprises 14 residues. Trimming at V came to 4 bases and at J to 6 bases, leaving 8 bases not matched to a gene. The DNA for the CDR3 is TGCAGCGTTGTTTCGGACAGGGGTGGGGATACGCAGTATTTT. This sequence encodes CSVVSDRGGDTQYF.

V and J are TRBV3-1 (or the pseudogene TRBV3-2) and TRBJ2-2; D perhaps matches TRBD1 (6 bases). The CDR3 totals 16 residues. The V gene's germline CDR1 is LGHDT and CDR2 YNNKEL (reference sequence). V was pared by 4 bases and J by 4 bases, with 16 bases between. The CDR3 region is CASSPRQDQGTGELFF. The DNA of the CDR3 is TGTGCCAGCAGCCCCCGACAGGATCAGGGCACCGGGGAGCTGTTTTTT.

In nucleotides, the CDR3 is TGTGCCAGCAGCTTGGCGGGCATTCAGTACTTC. Translating gives CASSLAGIQYF. The chain couples TRBV5-6 to TRBJ2-4, with D hard to call. The CDR3 extends over 11 amino acids. Germline V gene sequence: CDR1 SGHDT, CDR2 YYEEEE. V was cut by 0 bases and J by 9 bases, with 4 bases left in between.

This clone showed up just once. J is TRBJ2-7 and V is TRBV2, with 7 bases lining up with TRBD1. Trimming removed 11 bases from V and 2 bases from J; junction bases left unmatched: 9. The CDR3 has 13 residues. Germline CDR1 is SNHLY and CDR2 is FYNNEI. The CDR3 is CAGQTGVAYEQYF. CDR3 coding DNA: TGTGCCGGCCAAACAGGGGTAGCCTACGAGCAGTACTTC.

The chain combines TRBV6-5 with TRBJ1-5; TRBD1 matches at 9 bases. V lost 2 bases and J lost 5; bases outside the gene matches: 7. CDR1 and CDR2 from the germline V gene are MNHEY and SVGAGI. The CDR3 spans 16 residues. The CDR3, as DNA: TGTGCCAGCAGTTACGCCGGGACAGGGTCTCATCAGCCCCAGCATTTT. Translating gives CASSYAGTGSHQPQHF.

V gene TRBV12-3 or TRBV12-4 combines with J gene TRBJ2-5; no definite D call. Trimming shortened V by 0 bases and J by 4 bases, and 6 bases separated the two germline ends. This CDR3 has 13 amino acids. The CDR3 protein is CASSLARVETQYF. DNA of the CDR3: TGTGCCAGCAGTTTAGCGCGTGTAGAGACCCAGTACTTC.

This chain uses TRBV2 with TRBJ2-5; D might be TRBD2 (7 bases). Trimming pared 4 bases from V and 6 bases from J, leaving 21 bases between. The CDR3 is 16 amino acids. In germline, CDR1 is SNHLY, CDR2 FYNNEI. The CDR3 reads CASSGGGPRTDQTQYF. The CDR3, as DNA: TGTGCCAGCAGTGGGGGGGGGCCAAGGACAGACCAGACCCAGTACTTC.

The chain links TRBV18 to TRBJ1-2; D remains ambiguous. Germline lookup yields CDR1 KGHSH and CDR2 LQKENI. V was trimmed by 2 bases and J by 3 bases, leaving 10 bases between them. The length of the CDR3 is 14 residues. The CDR3 region is CASSPGGGHYGYTF. CDR3 coding DNA: TGTGCCAGCTCACCAGGCGGAGGGCACTATGGCTACACCTTC.

The chain links TRBV7-2 to TRBJ1-4; no definite D call. Germline CDR1 is SGHTA and CDR2 is FQGNSA. V was cut by 4 bases and J by 8 bases, with 11 bases left in between. This CDR3 contains 13 residues. The CDR3 here is CASSSRLEEKLFF. DNA for the CDR3: TGTGCCAGCAGCTCCAGACTTGAGGAAAAACTGTTTTTT.

The chain is built from TRBV13 and TRBJ1-1; no reliable D call. The ends were cut back, 4 bases at V and 1 base at J, with 10 bases in the middle. CDR1 PRHDT and CDR2 FYEKMQ come from the germline V gene (reference sequence). The CDR3 sequence is 14 residues long. The chain's CDR3 is CASSSGAGNTEAFF. The CDR3 nucleotides read TGTGCCAGCAGCTCAGGAGCGGGGAACACTGAAGCTTTCTTT.

The gene calls are TRBV11-2 and TRBJ1-4; no clear D gene. Germline V gene lookup returns CDR1 SGHAT and CDR2 FQNNGV. Trimming took 5 bases from V and 5 from J, leaving 15 bases between them. This CDR3 is 15 amino acids long. CDR3 coding DNA: TGTGCCAGCAGCCGGGGAAGGTTGCCGAATGAAAAACTGTTTTTT. Translating gives CASSRGRLPNEKLFF. Based on the CDR3 plus reference TRBV11-2 and TRBJ1-4, the full variable domain is EAGVAQSPRYKIIEKRQSVAFWCNPISGHATLYWYQQILGQGPKLLIQFQNNGVVDDSQLPKDRFSAERLKGVDSTLKIQPAKLEDSAVYLCASSRGRLPNEKLFFGSGTQLSVL.

V is TRBV19 and J is TRBJ2-2; D gene uncertain. V was trimmed by 2 bases and J by 5 bases, leaving 3 bases between them. Per germline, CDR1 LNHDA and CDR2 SQIVND (reference sequence). There are 12 residues in the CDR3. The CDR3: CASSIHTGELFF. CDR3 in DNA: TGTGCCAGTAGTATACATACCGGGGAGCTGTTTTTT.

V and J are TRBV18 and TRBJ1-3; no reliable D call. V was shortened by 6 bases and J by 0 bases, with 6 bases between the two germline ends. This CDR3 is 13 amino acids long. The germline V gene encodes CDR1 KGHSH and CDR2 LQKENI. DNA of the CDR3: TGTGCCAGCTCTCAACTCTCTGGAAACACCATATATTTT. Translating it yields CASSQLSGNTIYF.

The chain uses TRBV6-2 or TRBV6-3 and TRBJ2-6; the match to TRBD1 covers 10 bases. Germline CDR1 MNHEY, CDR2 SVGEGT. V gave up 0 bases and J gave up 3 bases; unmatched junction bases: 5. The CDR3 contains 18 residues. The CDR3 DNA reads as TGTGCCAGCAGTTACTCCGACAGGGGGCTTGGTGGGGCCAACGTCCTGACTTTC. Protein sequence: CASSYSDRGLGGANVLTF.

The CDR3 DNA is TGTGCCAGCAGCGCAGGGGTCTGGAACACTGAAGCTTTCTTT. Its protein is CASSAGVWNTEAFF. The chain is built from TRBV6-2 or TRBV6-3 and TRBJ1-1, with D perhaps matching TRBD1 (6 bases). Trimming removed 6 bases at V and 1 base at J, with 12 bases between. The CDR3 contains 14 residues. The germline gives CDR1 MNHEY, CDR2 SVGEGT.

The DNA of the CDR3 is TGTGCCAGCAGTTACCGGAGTATCGCGGGGGGAGCTTTCTTT. Translated, it gives CASSYRSIAGGAFF. The J gene is TRBJ1-1, the V gene TRBV6-2 or TRBV6-3, with a weak D call TRBD1 (5 bases). The germline V and J ends were trimmed by 2 bases and 10 bases, with 17 bases remaining between them. The CDR3 sequence is 14 residues long. Per the germline V gene, CDR1 is MNHEY and CDR2 is SVGEGT.

V usage is TRBV6-1 and J usage is TRBJ2-1, with 9 bases lining up with TRBD2. CDR1 is MNHNS, CDR2 SASEGT, per germline. Trimming took 0 bases from V and 8 from J; bases not matched to a gene: 14. CDR3 length: 18 amino acids. This chain's CDR3 is CASSEAVSGGPGWDEQFF. Here the CDR3 DNA reads TGTGCCAGCAGTGAAGCGGTGAGCGGGGGGCCGGGATGGGATGAGCAGTTCTTC.

Remarks on this clone: The same CDR3 can be traced to other DNA sequences in this sample. This sequence joins TRBV5-5 and TRBJ2-5, with D maybe TRBD1 (5 bases). CDR1 and CDR2 from the germline V gene are SGHKS and YYEKEE (reference sequence). CDR3 length: 13 residues. Between the trimmed V and J ends, which lost 4 bases and 1 base, there was a span of 8 bases. CDR3: CASSRTSQETQYF. Written as DNA, the CDR3 is TGTGCCAGCAGCCGGACAAGCCAAGAGACCCAGTACTTC.

The V and J genes are TRBV3-1 (or the pseudogene TRBV3-2) and TRBJ1-4, with no clear D. The CDR3 loop spans 11 amino acids. CDR1 and CDR2 (germline): LGHDT, YNNKEL (reference sequence). Between the trimmed V and J ends, which lost 0 bases and 12 bases, there was a span of 5 bases. CDR3 residues: CASSQEPELFF. As DNA, the CDR3 is TGTGCCAGCAGCCAAGAGCCGGAACTGTTTTTT.

V gene TRBV4-1 combines with J gene TRBJ2-7; 7 nucleotides line up with TRBD2. This CDR3 spans 17 amino acids. Germline-derived CDR1 and CDR2 are MGHRA and YSYEKL. With 8 bases clipped from V and 1 base from J, the junction kept 17 bases outside the gene matches. The CDR3: CASRPWMSGTSSYEQYF. CDR3 coding DNA: TGCGCCAGCCGGCCCTGGATGAGCGGGACTTCATCCTACGAGCAGTACTTC.

Of note for this clone: The same CDR3 can be traced to other DNA sequences in this sample. V is TRBV7-9 and J is TRBJ1-5; D ambiguous. The CDR3 has 14 residues. Germline CDR1 SEHNR, CDR2 FQNEAQ (reference sequence). V was clipped by 0 bases and J by 4 bases, with 7 bases between them. The CDR3 spells CASSLAAGNQPQHF. The CDR3 nucleotides read TGTGCCAGCAGCTTAGCGGCGGGAAATCAGCCCCAGCATTTT.

This clone was counted a single time. This chain connects TRBV7-2 to TRBJ1-1; possibly TRBD1 for D (6 bases). CDR1 SGHTA and CDR2 FQGNSA come from the germline V gene. The CDR3 runs 14 residues. V lost 1 base, J lost 4 bases, and 10 bases lay in between. The CDR3 region is CASSLGSGVTEAFF. The CDR3 nucleotides read TGTGCCAGCAGCTTAGGTTCAGGGGTCACTGAAGCTTTCTTT.

This chain uses TRBV7-9 with TRBJ2-3; 11 bases align to TRBD1. The CDR3 is 14 residues long. J lost 0 bases, V lost 10 bases, and 3 bases had no gene match. The germline V gene has CDR1 SEHNR and CDR2 FQNEAQ (reference sequence). The CDR3 coding sequence is TGTGCCACCGGGGACAGGGGGAGCACAGATACGCAGTATTTT. It codes for CATGDRGSTDTQYF.

This clone was picked up one time. J is TRBJ2-7 and V is TRBV10-3, with 7 bases fitting TRBD1. Germline V gene data show CDR1 as ENHRY and CDR2 as SYGVKD. V lost 8 bases and J lost 2; bases outside the gene matches: 9. The CDR3 spans 14 residues. CDR3 in amino acids: CAISGRRGPYEQYF. CDR3 DNA sequence: TGTGCCATCTCCGGACGTAGGGGGCCCTACGAGCAGTACTTC.

This chain links TRBV7-8 with TRBJ1-2, with 7 bases aligning to TRBD1. After removal of 0 bases from V and 7 bases from J, the junction contained 8 bases not matched to a gene. The CDR3 loop spans 15 amino acids. Germline V gives CDR1 SGHVS, CDR2 FQNEAQ. The CDR3 protein is CASSLALGTALGYTF. DNA for the CDR3: TGTGCCAGCAGCTTAGCGCTTGGGACAGCCCTTGGCTACACCTTC.

This clone was seen a handful of times. The J gene is TRBJ2-7, the V gene TRBV4-1; 10 bases align to TRBD1. The germline CDR1 and CDR2 sequences are MGHRA and YSYEKL. V lost 0 bases and J lost 3; bases outside the gene matches: 5. The CDR3 is 16 residues long. The CDR3 reads CASSQDRDRGIYEQYF. The CDR3 bases are TGCGCCAGCAGCCAAGATAGGGACAGGGGTATCTACGAGCAGTACTTC.

The rearrangement joins TRBV2 to TRBJ2-3, with D possibly being TRBD2 (5 bases). The V end lost 4 bases, the J end lost 5 bases, and 10 bases lay between the germline ends. Germline-derived CDR1 and CDR2 are SNHLY and FYNNEI. CDR3 length: 13 amino acids. Written as DNA, the CDR3 is TGTGCCAGCAGTGCCCCCGCGGGAGATACGCAGTATTTT. This translates into CASSAPAGDTQYF.